This TCR beta chain originates from a study of CD8 T cells in ankylosing spondylitis. Libraries for TCR beta were made by quantitative 5'-RACE with molecular barcodes. TCRdb called the 5' RACE reads again in MiXCR, with one record for every CDR3 protein. The sample contains about 840,000 distinct CDR3 sequences, about 11% of which appear only once. This clonotype was seen a few times. Its target is unknown. Study-wide points: Made up of several highly homologous variants, a TCR beta motif appeared characteristic of ankylosing spondylitis blood. Previous work reported some of these motif variants in the synovial fluid and blood of reactive arthritis.

The sample taken for sequencing was blood, either unsorted or a sorted T cell fraction (not recorded which). The origin of this receptor is a male donor with ankylosing spondylitis.

CDR3 region: CASSVGPSGSTDTQYF. DNA of the CDR3: TGTGCCAGCAGCGTAGGACCTAGCGGGAGTACAGATACGCAGTATTTT. The rearrangement links TRBV9 to TRBJ2-3, with 10 bases that match TRBD2. CDR1 and CDR2 from the germline V gene are SGDLS and YYNGEE. CDR3 size: 16 residues. V lost 0 bases, J lost 3 bases, and 4 bases stayed unmatched.